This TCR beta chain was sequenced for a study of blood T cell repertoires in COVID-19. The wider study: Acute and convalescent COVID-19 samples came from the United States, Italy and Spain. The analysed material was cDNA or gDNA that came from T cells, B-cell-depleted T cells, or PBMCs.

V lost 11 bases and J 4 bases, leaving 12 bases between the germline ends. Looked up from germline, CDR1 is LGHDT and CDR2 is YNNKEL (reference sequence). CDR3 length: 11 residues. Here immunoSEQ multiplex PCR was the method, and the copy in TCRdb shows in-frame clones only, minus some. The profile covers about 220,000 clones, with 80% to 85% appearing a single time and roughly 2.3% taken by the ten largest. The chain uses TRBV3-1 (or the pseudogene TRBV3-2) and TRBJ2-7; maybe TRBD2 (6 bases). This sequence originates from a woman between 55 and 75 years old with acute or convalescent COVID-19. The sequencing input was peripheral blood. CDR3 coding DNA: TGTGCCTCAGGGACTCCATACGAGCAGTACTTC. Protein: CASGTPYEQYF.